The entry that follows covers one T cell receptor beta chain sequence. This record comes from a study of blood T cell repertoires in COVID-19. Clones were sequenced by immunoSEQ multiplex PCR, and TCRdb holds only the in-frame ones, with some missing. Among more than 90,000 clones listed, roughly four fifths were seen once. This CDR3 has 16 amino acids. In germline, CDR1 is SGHKS, CDR2 YYEKEE (reference sequence). After removal of 1 base from V and 4 bases from J, the junction contained 7 bases not matched to a gene. Sample: peripheral blood. The TCR sequence derives from a man in his forties or fifties with acute or convalescent COVID-19. The chain joins TRBV5-5 to TRBJ2-3, with 9 positions matching TRBD1. The CDR3 sequence is CASSLYGTGYADTQYF. The CDR3 DNA sequence: TGTGCCAGCAGCTTGTATGGGACAGGGTACGCAGATACGCAGTATTTT.